This T cell receptor (beta chain) originates from a study of blood T cells in healthy people across ages. Study-wide context: Researchers report that template switching captured about one barcoded beta molecule per two T cells.

Overall study results and limits: With age, beta diversity per million T cells declined roughly linearly, significantly by 30 to 50. Both higher diversity and more naive CD4+ cells marked long-lived donors when set against aged donors.

This clonotype was recorded a few times. As yet, its antigen is unknown. Germline V gene sequence: CDR1 MGHRA, CDR2 YSYEKL. V shed 0 bases and J shed 2 bases, with 13 bases lying between them. CDR3 length: 16 residues. The second PCR ran roughly 6 to 11 cycles with a sample-barcoded 5' primer and J-beta primers. Each TCR beta cDNA got a 12-nucleotide random molecular identifier. TCRdb recomputed calls from the 5' RACE reads with MiXCR, one row per CDR3 protein. The repertoire includes approximately 820,000 distinct CDR3 sequences, under 45% of them detected once, and under 20% sits in the top ten. This receptor was taken from a man aged 55 to 69 in good health. This chain uses TRBV4-1 with TRBJ1-1; D is unresolved. Source material: blood. The CDR3: CASSQEVKKANTEAFF. For the CDR3, the DNA is TGCGCCAGCAGCCAAGAGGTGAAAAAGGCTAACACTGAAGCTTTCTTT.